Following are 32 T cell receptor beta chains from one sample sequenced in a study of blood T cell repertoires in COVID-19. Some clones are missing from TCRdb's copy, which holds only in-frame ones; the method was immunoSEQ multiplex PCR. The sample holds 220,000 or so clones, 84% seen once. The source material was PBMCs or T cells enriched from blood (not recorded which). These receptors were taken from a woman between 35 and 50 years old who had recovered from COVID-19.

The rearrangement uses TRBV19 and TRBJ2-4; tentatively, D is TRBD1 (5 bases). The germline CDR1 and CDR2 sequences are LNHDA and SQIVND (reference sequence). The CDR3 totals 17 residues. The V end was cut by 2 bases, the J end by 3 bases, with 17 bases between. DNA for the CDR3: TGTGCCAGTAGTATATGGGGCTTAAGGGATGGCAAAAACATTCAGTACTTC. Its protein product is CASSIWGLRDGKNIQYF.

A single count supports this clone. This rearrangement joins TRBV6-5 to TRBJ2-1; 8 bases align to TRBD1. Germline V CDR1 and CDR2: MNHEY, SVGAGI. The CDR3 contains 13 residues. The junction had 2 bases not matched to a gene; V was cut back by 6 bases and J by 4 bases. This chain's CDR3 is CASSRTGYNEQFF. The CDR3 DNA follows: TGTGCCAGCAGCCGGACAGGGTACAATGAGCAGTTCTTC.

This clone was observed a handful of times. This chain connects TRBV24-1 to TRBJ2-1; TRBD2 aligns across 8 bases. The CDR3 sequence is 15 residues long. Trimming cost V 3 bases and J 6 bases; bases outside gene matches: 6. CDR1 is KGHDR, CDR2 SFDVKD, per germline. The CDR3 bases are TGTGCCACCAGTGATGGGAGCGGGAGTCCCAATGAGCAGTTCTTC. This translates into CATSDGSGSPNEQFF.

This clone was seen more than once but under ten times. V gene TRBV28 combines with J gene TRBJ1-2, with TRBD1 matching 7 bases. V was clipped by 2 bases and J by 4 bases; unmatched bases: 4. The CDR3 totals 14 residues. Germline CDR1 and CDR2: MDHEN and SYDVKM. This chain's CDR3 is CASSLRDSAYGYTF. CDR3 in DNA: TGTGCCAGCAGTTTACGGGACAGCGCCTATGGCTACACCTTC.

This sequence joins TRBV4-1 and TRBJ1-2, with TRBD1 identical over 8 bases. J gave up 7 bases and V 4 bases, and 8 bases lay outside the gene matches. This CDR3 has 14 amino acids. Germline CDR1 reads MGHRA; CDR2 reads YSYEKL. CDR3 sequence: CASSLNRGESGYTF. DNA for the CDR3: TGCGCCAGCAGCCTAAACAGGGGGGAAAGTGGCTACACCTTC.

The V call is TRBV7-3, the J call TRBJ2-1, with 10 bases lining up with TRBD2. Germline V gene lookup returns CDR1 SGHTA and CDR2 FQGTGA. J was trimmed by 8 bases and V by 4 bases; bases with no gene match: 5. The CDR3 extends over 14 amino acids. CDR3 nucleotides: TGTGCCAGCAGCTCTTTTCTAGCGGGGGATGAGCAGTTCTTC. Translating gives CASSSFLAGDEQFF.

This sequence joins TRBV19 and TRBJ1-2, with 7 bases aligning to TRBD1. The CDR3 has 15 amino acids. V lost 6 bases and J lost 3; bases outside the gene matches: 10. Germline V gives CDR1 LNHDA, CDR2 SQIVND (reference sequence). This CDR3 is CASRGTARSDYGYTF. In DNA, the CDR3 is TGTGCCAGTAGGGGGACAGCACGCTCAGACTATGGCTACACCTTC.

This sequence joins TRBV5-6 and TRBJ1-2; D might be TRBD1 (6 bases). The germline CDR1 and CDR2 sequences are SGHDT and YYEEEE. V lost 4 bases, J lost 5 bases, and 15 bases lay in between. The CDR3 covers 14 residues. CDR3: CASSLGAGIYGYTF. Written as DNA, the CDR3 is TGTGCCAGCAGCCTGGGGGCAGGGATATATGGCTACACCTTC.

The genes are TRBV27 and TRBJ1-2; tentative D call: TRBD1 (6 bases). This CDR3 is built from 17 residues. The germline V and J ends were trimmed by 5 bases and 3 bases, with 22 bases remaining between them. CDR1 MNHEY and CDR2 SMNVEV come from the germline V gene (reference sequence). Here the CDR3 DNA reads TGTGCCAGCAGTCCTACACTTTCAGGGGCGCGGTACTATGGCTACACCTTC. The encoded protein is CASSPTLSGARYYGYTF.

The chain recombines TRBV6-5 with TRBJ2-7; the match to TRBD1 covers 7 bases. Germline trimming cut 5 bases from V and 4 bases from J; bases unmatched to any gene: 11. The V gene's germline CDR1 is MNHEY and CDR2 SVGAGI. The CDR3 has 15 residues. The CDR3 bases are TGTGCCAGCAGTCCTCGACAGGGAACCTCTTACGAGCAGTACTTC. Translation gives CASSPRQGTSYEQYF.

The V call is TRBV11-3, the J call TRBJ2-5; D is undetermined. Germline V gives CDR1 SGHNT, CDR2 YENEEA. The CDR3 runs to 13 residues. V lost 5 bases to trimming and J lost 0 bases, with 7 bases between them. This CDR3 reads CASSLAYQETQYF. The CDR3 coding sequence is TGTGCCAGCAGCCTTGCGTACCAAGAGACCCAGTACTTC.

The J gene is TRBJ2-1, the V gene TRBV7-8, with 8 bases aligning to TRBD2. The junction had 11 bases not matched to a gene; V was cut back by 5 bases and J by 2 bases. The CDR3 length is 17 residues. Germline lookup yields CDR1 SGHVS and CDR2 FQNEAQ. The CDR3 spells CASSDWTSPTTYNEQFF. The CDR3 DNA follows: TGTGCCAGCAGCGACTGGACTAGCCCAACTACCTACAATGAGCAGTTCTTC.

This chain links TRBV5-5 with TRBJ2-7, with 7 bases that match TRBD1. There are 14 residues in the CDR3. V lost 0 bases, J lost 4 bases, and 4 bases stayed unmatched. Germline CDR1 and CDR2: SGHKS and YYEKEE (reference sequence). The CDR3 protein is CASSLGDRSYEQYV. In nucleotides, the CDR3 is TGTGCCAGCAGCTTGGGGGACAGAAGTTACGAGCAGTACGTC.

The chain couples TRBV5-6 to TRBJ2-2, with D possibly matching TRBD1 (5 bases). Germline assignment: CDR1 SGHDT and CDR2 YYEEEE. This CDR3 is built from 14 residues. V lost 0 bases and J lost 4, with 7 bases in between. The CDR3, as DNA: TGTGCCAGCAGCTTGGACAGGCTCACCGGGGAGCTGTTTTTT. The encoded protein is CASSLDRLTGELFF.

A single count supports this clone. The CDR3 loop is CASREQGANGELFF. CDR3 coding DNA: TGTGCCAGCAGGGAACAGGGGGCGAACGGGGAGCTGTTTTTT. The chain employs TRBV6-6 and TRBJ2-2, with 9 bases lining up with TRBD1. There are 14 residues in the CDR3. Trimming took 6 bases from V and 7 from J; bases not matched to a gene: 6. CDR1 and CDR2 (germline): MNHNY, SVGAGI (reference sequence).

V is TRBV5-4 and J is TRBJ1-2, with 9 positions matching TRBD1. The ends lost 4 bases at V and 4 bases at J; junction bases unmatched: 8. The germline gives CDR1 SGHNT, CDR2 YYREEE (reference sequence). This CDR3 region has 15 residues. CDR3 coding DNA: TGTGCCAGCAGCACCGACAGGGGGTCGGCCTATGGCTACACCTTC. Translated: CASSTDRGSAYGYTF.

The chain uses TRBV11-2 and TRBJ1-2; no definite D call. CDR1 is SGHAT and CDR2 is FQNNGV in the germline V gene. V was shortened by 3 bases and J by 8 bases, with 13 bases between the two germline ends. There are 13 residues in the CDR3. The CDR3 sequence is CASSFSGLGGYTF. CDR3 sequence (DNA): TGTGCCAGCAGCTTTTCAGGACTGGGGGGCTACACCTTC.

The CDR3 is CAIRASGSGEQYF. The DNA of the CDR3 is TGTGCCATCAGAGCTAGCGGGAGCGGCGAGCAGTACTTC. This chain connects TRBV10-3 to TRBJ2-7; 10 bases align to TRBD2. Germline V gene sequence: CDR1 ENHRY, CDR2 SYGVKD. The CDR3 sequence is 13 residues long. J was trimmed by 6 bases and V by 6 bases; bases with no gene match: 5.

V usage is TRBV5-1 and J usage is TRBJ2-3; possibly TRBD2 for D (5 bases). The CDR3 covers 15 residues. V lost 0 bases, J lost 1 base, and 9 bases lay in between. Germline CDR1 is SGHRS and CDR2 is YFSETQ. The CDR3 DNA reads as TGCGCCAGCAGCTTGGCGGGAATGGGCACAGATACGCAGTATTTT. Translation gives CASSLAGMGTDTQYF. Together with reference TRBV5-1 and TRBJ2-3, the CDR3 gives the full variable domain: KAGVTQTPRYLIKTRGQQVTLSCSPISGHRSVSWYQQTPGQGLQFLFEYFSETQRNKGNFPGRFSGRQFSNSRSEMNVSTLELGDSALYLCASSLAGMGTDTQYFGPGTRLTVL.

The V gene is TRBV5-4, the J gene TRBJ1-3; D might be TRBD1 (6 bases). Germline V CDR1 and CDR2: SGHNT, YYREEE (reference sequence). The CDR3 is made up of 15 amino acids. Trimming cost V 2 bases and J 2 bases, with 11 bases left between them. The CDR3 loop reads CASSFPQGTGNTIYF. Written as DNA, the CDR3 is TGTGCCAGCAGCTTTCCACAGGGAACTGGAAACACCATATATTTT.

The rearrangement uses TRBV10-3 and TRBJ1-3; D remains ambiguous. From germline, CDR1 is ENHRY and CDR2 SYGVKD. Between the trimmed V and J ends, which lost 4 bases and 0 bases, there was a span of 10 bases. This CDR3 region has 15 residues. The CDR3 region has the DNA TGTGCCATCAGTGGTAGCGGCCACTCTGGAAACACCATATATTTT. The encoded protein is CAISGSGHSGNTIYF.

The chain employs TRBV19 and TRBJ2-5; 12 bases map to TRBD2. CDR1 and CDR2 (germline): LNHDA, SQIVND (reference sequence). The CDR3 runs to 17 residues. The ends lost 4 bases at V and 0 bases at J; junction bases unmatched: 6. The CDR3 here is CASSRGLAGSYQETQYF. CDR3 nucleotide sequence: TGTGCCAGTAGTAGGGGACTAGCGGGCTCGTACCAAGAGACCCAGTACTTC. The whole variable domain, filled in from reference TRBV19 and TRBJ2-5, reads DGGITQSPKYLFRKEGQNVTLSCEQNLNHDAMYWYRQDPGQGLRLIYYSQIVNDFQKGDIAEGYSVSREKKESFPLTVTSAQKNPTAFYLCASSRGLAGSYQETQYFGPGTRLLVL.

The chain links TRBV2 to TRBJ1-1; TRBD1 matches 8 bases. The CDR3 extends over 13 amino acids. Germline trimming cut 8 bases from V and 5 bases from J; bases unmatched to any gene: 7. Germline V gene data show CDR1 as SNHLY and CDR2 as FYNNEI. The CDR3 coding sequence is TGTGCCAGCGGAAGGACAGGGCGAACTGAAGCTTTCTTT. This sequence encodes CASGRTGRTEAFF.

The rearrangement uses TRBV4-1 and TRBJ2-2; 10 bases match TRBD2. Germline assignment: CDR1 MGHRA and CDR2 YSYEKL. The CDR3 has 19 amino acids. With 0 bases clipped from V and 0 bases from J, the junction kept 7 bases outside the gene matches. This CDR3 reads CASSQDPSLAGTNTGELFF. The CDR3 nucleotides are TGCGCCAGCAGCCAAGATCCCTCACTAGCGGGAACGAACACCGGGGAGCTGTTTTTT.

The chain recombines TRBV7-2 with TRBJ1-1; D gene ambiguous. Germline CDR1 and CDR2: SGHTA and FQGNSA. This CDR3 contains 14 residues. Between the trimmed V and J ends, which lost 5 bases and 5 bases, there was a span of 15 bases. The CDR3 reads CASSPETLVTEAFF. The CDR3 nucleotides read TGTGCCAGCAGCCCTGAAACTCTTGTGACTGAAGCTTTCTTT.

V gene TRBV7-2 combines with J gene TRBJ2-1; 8 bases are shared with TRBD2. There are 16 residues in the CDR3. Looked up from germline, CDR1 is SGHTA and CDR2 is FQGNSA. The V gene end was trimmed by 3 bases and the J gene end by 3 bases; junction bases not matched to a gene: 7. CDR3 amino acids: CASSFLGAGDYNEQFF. CDR3 DNA: TGTGCCAGCAGCTTCCTCGGAGCGGGGGACTACAATGAGCAGTTCTTC.

This chain connects TRBV6-1 to TRBJ1-1, with D tentatively TRBD1 (6 bases). Germline CDR1 and CDR2: MNHNS and SASEGT. Trimming cost V 1 base and J 6 bases, with 9 bases left between them. CDR3 length: 13 amino acids. The CDR3 sequence: CASSEEAGAEAFF. The CDR3 region has the DNA TGTGCCAGCAGTGAAGAGGCAGGGGCTGAAGCTTTCTTT.

The rearrangement uses TRBV10-3 and TRBJ1-1; no clear D. Trimming pared 0 bases from V and 4 bases from J, leaving 3 bases between. The CDR3 runs 12 residues. The germline V gene has CDR1 ENHRY and CDR2 SYGVKD. CDR3 DNA: TGTGCCATCAGTGAGTCAGCCACTGAAGCTTTCTTT. It specifies CAISESATEAFF.

The rearrangement links TRBV6-2 or TRBV6-3 to TRBJ1-1; D uncertain. The CDR3 length is 14 residues. Germline-derived CDR1 and CDR2 are MNHEY and SVGEGT. V lost 10 bases to trimming and J lost 5 bases, with 20 bases between them. CDR3 nucleotides: TGTGCCACCACCCCCTCCGGCGCGGGGACTGAAGCTTTCTTT. Residues: CATTPSGAGTEAFF.

The J gene is TRBJ2-5, the V gene TRBV28, with 8 bases identical to TRBD1. Trimming cost V 6 bases and J 1 base; bases outside gene matches: 7. CDR1 MDHEN and CDR2 SYDVKM come from the germline V gene. The CDR3 covers 15 residues. This CDR3 is CASSSGGQAQETQYF. The CDR3 DNA reads TGTGCCAGCAGCAGTGGGGGACAGGCCCAAGAGACCCAGTACTTC. The full variable domain, its missing parts supplied by reference TRBV28 and TRBJ2-5, is DVKVTQSSRYLVKRTGEKVFLECVQDMDHENMFWYRQDPGLGLRLIYFSYDVKMKEKGDIPEGYSVSREKKERFSLILESASTNQTSMYLCASSSGGQAQETQYFGPGTRLLVL.

CDR3 in DNA: TGTGCCAGCAGCTCCCGGACAGGGTACGAGCAGTACTTC. Translated: CASSSRTGYEQYF. The chain uses TRBV7-9 and TRBJ2-7; 8 bases match TRBD1. CDR1 is SEHNR, CDR2 FQNEAQ, per germline (reference sequence). The CDR3 spans 13 residues. The J segment lost 4 bases and the V segment lost 4 bases, leaving 3 bases of the junction unmatched.

V and J are TRBV27 and TRBJ1-2, with D tentatively TRBD1 (5 bases). This CDR3 contains 13 residues. Germline values: CDR1 MNHEY, CDR2 SMNVEV (reference sequence). V was shortened by 3 bases and J by 8 bases, with 13 bases between the two germline ends. The CDR3 protein is CASSFKAGWGYTF. As DNA, the CDR3 is TGTGCCAGCAGTTTTAAGGCAGGGTGGGGCTACACCTTC.